Listed below are T cell receptor beta chains from one sample, sequenced in a study of shared clonotypes between healthy human individuals. Sequencing was performed with immunoSEQ multiplex PCR; in TCRdb, only in-frame clones are kept and a portion is missing. This sample carries some 2 million clones, less than 95% of them seen once, and the ten largest clones take more than 0.9%. Sequenced: naive CD8+ T cells sorted from blood. All receptors derive from a man aged 18 to 29 in good health. Each CDR3 is given with its conserved first and last residue. Fields, in order: clone size, J gene, D gene, V gene, CDR3 protein, CDR3 DNA. A D gene is named only where the DNA matches it firmly. Clone size is given for some rows only: seen once, a few or many times, or a class if the clone is expanded.

.	TRBJ2-2	.	TRBV7-6	CASSLDTGELFF	TGTGCCAGCAGCTTAGACACCGGGGAGCTGTTTTTT
.	TRBJ1-5	.	TRBV28	CASSPNGQPQHF	TGTGCCAGCAGTCCGAACGGTCAGCCCCAGCATTTT
.	TRBJ2-7	.	TRBV2	CASSEDNYEQYF	TGTGCCAGCAGCGAAGACAACTACGAGCAGTACTTC
.	TRBJ2-7	.	TRBV5-6	CASSLAGGVWGSYEQYF	TGTGCCAGCAGCTTGGCCGGCGGGGTTTGGGGTTCCTACGAGCAGTACTTC
.	TRBJ2-2	.	TRBV2	CASSGGAYTGELFF	TGTGCCAGCAGCGGCGGGGCCTACACCGGGGAGCTGTTTTTT
.	TRBJ2-5	TRBD1	TRBV10-2	CASSEYLQGIQETQYF	TGCGCCAGCAGTGAATACTTACAGGGGATCCAAGAGACCCAGTACTTC
.	TRBJ2-4	.	TRBV14	CASSQWASDSAIQYF	TGTGCCAGCAGCCAATGGGCTAGCGACAGTGCCATTCAGTACTTC
.	TRBJ1-4	TRBD1	TRBV7-9	CASHGTGTPRDEKLFF	TGTGCCAGCCACGGGACAGGGACCCCAAGGGATGAAAAACTGTTTTTT
.	TRBJ2-7	.	TRBV7-9	CASSLATDSGSYEQYF	TGTGCCAGCAGCTTAGCCACTGACAGCGGGTCCTACGAGCAGTACTTC
.	TRBJ1-1	.	TRBV28	CASSSFPGTQGTEAFF	TGTGCCAGCAGTTCTTTTCCCGGGACACAGGGCACTGAAGCTTTCTTT
.	TRBJ2-7	.	TRBV5-1	CASSLENDLSYEQYF	TGCGCCAGCAGCTTGGAAAACGACCTCTCCTACGAGCAGTACTTC
.	TRBJ1-2	.	TRBV27	CASSFLRAAF	TGTGCCAGCAGTTTTCTTAGGGCCGCTTTC
.	TRBJ1-6	.	TRBV21-1	CASSCGQGDNSPLHF	TGTGCCAGCAGCTGCGGACAGGGGGATAATTCACCCCTCCACTTT
.	TRBJ2-5	TRBD1	TRBV2	CASDVDRGLGETQYF	TGTGCCAGTGATGTGGACAGGGGGTTGGGAGAGACCCAGTACTTC
.	TRBJ1-4	.	TRBV6-6	CASSYQFQGREKLFF	TGTGCCAGCAGTTACCAATTTCAAGGCCGCGAAAAACTGTTTTTT
.	TRBJ2-1	.	TRBV5-1	CASSLESGNYNEQFF	TGCGCCAGCAGCTTGGAGAGCGGAAACTACAATGAGCAGTTCTTC
.	TRBJ2-2	.	TRBV9	CASSPEGLSTGELFF	TGTGCCAGCAGCCCGGAGGGCCTTAGCACCGGGGAGCTGTTTTTT
.	TRBJ2-2	.	TRBV10-3	CAIRGERVTGELFF	TGTGCCATCAGGGGAGAAAGGGTTACAGGGGAGCTGTTTTTT
.	TRBJ2-1	TRBD2	TRBV27	CATRGGSSYNEQFF	TGTGCCACCCGCGGGGGGAGCTCCTACAATGAGCAGTTCTTC
.	TRBJ1-3	TRBD1	TRBV7-9	CASSGQDSNTIYF	TGTGCCAGCAGCGGACAGGATTCAAACACCATATATTTT
.	TRBJ2-7	.	TRBV14	CASSPGLGFRYEQYF	TGTGCCAGCAGCCCTGGTCTGGGGTTTCGCTACGAGCAGTACTTC
.	TRBJ2-7	.	TRBV21-1	CASSRDRASEYEQYF	TGTGCCAGCAGCAGAGACAGGGCTTCTGAATACGAGCAGTACTTC
.	TRBJ1-5	.	TRBV19	CASKQGYGNQPQHF	TGTGCCAGTAAACAAGGGTACGGCAATCAGCCCCAGCATTTT
.	TRBJ2-7	TRBD1	TRBV4-1	CASSQESGTGPYEQYF	TGCGCCAGCAGCCAAGAAAGTGGGACAGGCCCCTACGAGCAGTACTTC
.	TRBJ1-2	TRBD1	TRBV6-6	CASSSTGVLPETF	TGTGCCAGCAGTTCCACAGGGGTCCTCCCGGAGACCTTC
.	TRBJ1-1	TRBD1	TRBV19	CASSHGTGGEAFF	TGTGCCAGTAGTCATGGGACAGGGGGTGAGGCTTTCTTT
.	TRBJ2-5	.	TRBV9	CASSVGGSEETQYF	TGTGCCAGCAGCGTAGGGGGGAGTGAGGAGACCCAGTACTTC
.	TRBJ2-1	.	TRBV27	CASSPPGGPHEQFF	TGTGCCAGCAGTCCTCCCGGGGGGCCCCACGAGCAGTTCTTC
.	TRBJ2-7	.	TRBV5-5	CASSGVPHYEQYF	TGTGCCAGCAGCGGAGTCCCTCACTACGAGCAGTACTTC
.	TRBJ1-1	.	TRBV13	CASSGTPEAFF	TGTGCCAGCAGCGGAACCCCTGAAGCTTTCTTT
.	TRBJ2-7	.	TRBV29-1	CSAQTGASYEQYF	TGCAGCGCTCAGACAGGTGCCTCCTACGAGCAGTACTTC
.	TRBJ2-5	.	TRBV2	CASSPPARETQYF	TGTGCCAGCAGTCCTCCCGCCCGTGAGACCCAGTACTTC
.	TRBJ2-2	.	TRBV9	CASSVAVREDTGELFF	TGTGCCAGCAGCGTAGCGGTCAGGGAGGACACCGGGGAGCTGTTTTTT
.	TRBJ1-1	.	TRBV10-2	CASLAGTEAFF	TGCGCCAGCCTAGCGGGCACTGAAGCTTTCTTT
.	TRBJ2-7	.	TRBV13	CASSSTVSEQYF	TGTGCCAGCAGCTCGACAGTTTCCGAGCAGTACTTC
.	TRBJ2-7	.	TRBV9	CASSVSTGSLYEQYF	TGTGCCAGCAGCGTTAGTACCGGCAGCCTATACGAGCAGTACTTC
.	TRBJ2-7	.	TRBV4-3	CASSQDYSVNSYEQYF	TGCGCCAGCAGCCAAGATTATAGCGTGAACTCCTACGAGCAGTACTTC
.	TRBJ1-1	.	TRBV6-1	CASSEWATEAFF	TGTGCCAGCAGTGAATGGGCTACTGAAGCTTTCTTT
.	TRBJ2-3	.	TRBV29-1	CSVDPGLTWADTQYF	TGCAGCGTTGACCCGGGACTCACATGGGCAGATACGCAGTATTTT
.	TRBJ2-3	TRBD2	TRBV7-9	CASSLAGGRDTQYF	TGTGCCAGCAGCCTAGCGGGGGGCAGGGATACGCAGTATTTT
.	TRBJ2-3	.	TRBV13	CASSLDFDTQYF	TGTGCCAGCAGCTTAGATTTCGATACGCAGTATTTT
.	TRBJ1-1	.	TRBV28	CASSFAWGQTF	TGTGCCAGCAGTTTTGCATGGGGCCAAACCTTT
.	TRBJ2-1	TRBD1	TRBV5-6	CASDGQGSYNEQFF	TGTGCCAGCGACGGACAGGGATCCTACAATGAGCAGTTCTTC
.	TRBJ2-7	.	TRBV27	CASSLVGSYEQYF	TGTGCCAGCAGTTTGGTGGGCTCCTACGAGCAGTACTTC
.	TRBJ2-1	.	TRBV5-1	CASSLEYTSGPYNEQFF	TGCGCCAGCAGCTTGGAATATACGAGCGGACCGTACAATGAGCAGTTCTTC
.	TRBJ1-2	.	TRBV13	CASSLGFEYGYTF	TGTGCCAGCAGCTTAGGTTTTGAGTATGGCTACACCTTC
once	TRBJ1-2	.	TRBV4-1	CASSTPAGLLGYTF	TGCGCCAGCAGCACCCCAGCGGGGCTGTTGGGCTACACCTTC